This T cell receptor beta chain was captured in a study of blood T cell repertoires in COVID-19 (dated by TCRdb to 2020 to 2021). A note on the overall study: The collaborator samples originated in the United States, Italy and Spain and spanned the acute and convalescent phases of COVID-19. The prospective study material was composed of cDNA or gDNA derived from T cells, B-cell-depleted T cells, or PBMCs. Subjects who had been exposed to COVID-19, were actively infected with it, or had recovered from it provided the deeply sampled blood TCRbeta repertoires that made up the dataset. HLA class I and class II types, where available, came from metadata supplied by the sample provider rather than from assay-based typing. A de-identified subject ID, COVID-19 status, age in years and sex were almost always included in the sample metadata. The samples were drawn from two sources: the first 160 participants of the ongoing ImmuneRACE study, and 1,000 to 1,500 subjects contributed by 6 global collaborators. A freely available public database, intended as a resource for researchers studying the immune response to SARS-CoV-2, is where the repertoires were released. Broad study findings and their caveats: Clinical and demographic metadata were provided uncurated, with the amount varying by source and participant.

The immunoSEQ Assay, a bias-controlled multiplex PCR, was used to amplify TCRbeta CDR3 regions from genomic DNA. Processing in the source paper ran as follows. The number of nucleated cells in each sample was estimated by amplification of reference gene primers within the assay. To quantify the absolute abundance of each unique TCRbeta CDR3 rearrangement, sequence reads were collapsed and filtered. For each sample, productive Simpson clonality was calculated by taking the square root of Simpson's diversity index across productive rearrangements. In its TCRdb copy, this immuneACCESS table keeps in-frame sequences only and misses some clones. Where compared with another copy, unresolved V genes explain less than half of these, and the others have no known cause. The V and J calls and clone size are taken from that table; D and trimming were inferred from the DNA. This sample has about 11,000 clones in its table, and about three quarters of those were observed once. More than 5.5% of the sample is taken by the ten largest.

A remark on this clone: The specificity of this receptor is unknown. No base-level quality is on record; no much larger clone is a single base apart.

Germline trimming: 4 bases from V, 7 bases from J; junction bases outside gene matches: 7. Including cysteine and phenylalanine, the CDR3 has 14 amino acids. CDR3 DNA only is kept here, 42 bases in frame from base 1. The germline V gene (reference sequence) supplies CDR1 SEHNR and CDR2 FQNEAQ. One collaborating source in Seattle enrolled patients while the patients were actively infected and followed the patients over time throughout the course of disease. Each collaborating institution followed its own protocols to collect whole blood in K2EDTA tubes. Collaborator samples were shipped for TCRbeta analysis as frozen whole blood, isolated PBMCs, or DNA extracted from either sample type.

Specimen: peripheral blood. The rearrangement joined TRBV7-9 to TRBJ2-1, with TRBD1 matching 7 junction bases. The TCR originated in a man in his sixties with COVID-19, enrolled during active disease. The DNA sequence reads TGTGCCAGCAGCTCCAAGGGACAGTCAAATGAGCAGTTCTTC. This gives the protein CASSSKGQSNEQFF.